This T cell receptor beta chain was recovered during a study of blood T cell repertoires in COVID-19. Study in general: T cells, B-cell-depleted T cells, or PBMCs supplied cDNA or gDNA.

This table comes from immunoSEQ multiplex PCR, and its TCRdb copy is limited to in-frame clones, with some not included. The sample has over 120,000 clones, more than 75% seen once. CDR3 length: 14 residues. From germline, CDR1 is SGHDT and CDR2 YYEEEE. Trimming removed 7 bases from V and 6 bases from J, with 17 bases in between. Study members were between about 18 and 90 years old and lived in 20 to 25 US regions. Sequencing input: PBMCs or T cells enriched from blood (not recorded which). The chain has TRBV5-6 and TRBJ2-4, with D possibly matching TRBD2 (5 bases). This sequence originates from a man aged 55 to 69 who had recovered from COVID-19. The CDR3 DNA follows: TGTGCCAGCCGATTCGGGGTCGTATCAAACATTCAGTACTTC. Its protein is CASRFGVVSNIQYF.